This T cell receptor beta chain was sequenced in a study of blood T cell repertoires in COVID-19. Trimming at V came to 4 bases and at J to 0 bases, leaving 5 bases not matched to a gene. The germline V gene has CDR1 SGHDT and CDR2 YYEEEE. The CDR3 spans 16 residues. In the authors' workflow: Using reference gene primer amplification, nucleated cell counts were estimated. Data came from immunoSEQ multiplex PCR; TCRdb stores just in-frame clones and leaves some out. The DNA gave D and trimming, while V, J and clone size come from that table. The sample lists around 280,000 clones, around 86% occurring once.

This rearrangement joins TRBV5-6 to TRBJ1-3; 9 positions match TRBD1. The sequence derives from a woman under 40 who had recovered from COVID-19. Sequenced sample: peripheral blood. CDR3 residues: CASSRGQGSSGNTIYF. DNA for the CDR3: TGTGCCAGCAGCCGGGGACAGGGTAGCTCTGGAAACACCATATATTTT.